This T cell receptor (beta chain) was recovered during a study of T cell responses to AZD1222 COVID-19 vaccine. Findings of the study overall: Spike-specific TCR breadth and depth grew following two AZD1222 doses. White British ancestry dominated among donors, who included more females, and clonal diversity was possibly underestimated. Of spike-specific TCRs, nearly half reportedly target regions left unmutated in variants.

Repertoires were generated with immunoSEQ multiplex PCR, while TCRdb's copy carries only in-frame clones and drops some. The table lists around 80,000 clones, around nine tenths of them singletons, with roughly 10% in the top ten. Turning to this clone: The antigen remains unidentified.

Trimming cost V 4 bases and J 5 bases, with 18 bases left between them. Germline V gene sequence: CDR1 KGHSH, CDR2 LQKENI. CDR3 length: 16 amino acids. The source was peripheral blood, collected on day 0 of AZD1222 vaccination. V is TRBV18 and J is TRBJ1-5; weak D call: TRBD1 (6 bases). This TCR was sampled from an adult in good health. The DNA of the CDR3 is TGTGCCAGCTCACGACAGGCGCTCAGCCAGGATCAGCCCCAGCATTTT. Its protein product is CASSRQALSQDQPQHF.